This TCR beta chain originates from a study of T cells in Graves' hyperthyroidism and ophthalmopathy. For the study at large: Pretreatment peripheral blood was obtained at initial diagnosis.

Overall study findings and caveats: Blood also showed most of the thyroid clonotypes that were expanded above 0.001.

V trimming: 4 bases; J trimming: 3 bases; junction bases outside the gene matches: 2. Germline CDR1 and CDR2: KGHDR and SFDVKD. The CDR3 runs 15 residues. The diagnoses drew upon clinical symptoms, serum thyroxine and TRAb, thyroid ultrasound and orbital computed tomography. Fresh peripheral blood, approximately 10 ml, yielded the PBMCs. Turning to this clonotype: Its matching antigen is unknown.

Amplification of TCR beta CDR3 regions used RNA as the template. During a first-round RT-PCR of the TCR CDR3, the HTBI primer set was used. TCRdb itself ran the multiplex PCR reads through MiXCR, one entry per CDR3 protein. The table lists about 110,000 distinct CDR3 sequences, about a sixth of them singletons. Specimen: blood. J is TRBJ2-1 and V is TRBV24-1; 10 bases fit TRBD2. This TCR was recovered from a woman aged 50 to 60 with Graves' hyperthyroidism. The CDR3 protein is CATSDLAGDYNEQFF. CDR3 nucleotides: TGTGCCACCAGTGACCTAGCGGGAGACTACAATGAGCAGTTCTTC.